This T cell receptor beta chain was obtained from a study of naive and memory T cell subsets. Findings and caveats of the study: The RNA method is potentially sensitive to activation and differentiation changes.

This CDR3 contains 17 residues. Germline lookup yields CDR1 GTSNPN and CDR2 SVGIG (reference sequence). As concerns this clonotype: Its target is unknown. One end of the junction varies from germline; a read error may be responsible.

Four PCR rounds used nested alpha and beta constant region primers plus the SP2 primer. For blood and skin samples, reverse transcription used TCR alpha and beta constant primers. A single record per CDR3 protein comes from TCRdb applying MiXCR to the UMI-ligation and nested PCR reads. This table has about 25,000 distinct CDR3 sequences, over 4% appearing once. The library had UMIs added by 3' ligation of an oligonucleotide to TCR cDNA. Whole-blood samples were 2 to 2.5 ml of peripheral blood from healthy adult volunteers. Unsorted total RNA, roughly 1 to 1000 ng, was DNase treated before reverse transcription.

This sequence originates from an adult in good health. The genes are TRBV30 and TRBJ2-6, with 7 nucleotides matching TRBD1. The material sequenced was blood. The CDR3 reads CAWSARGTRSGVNVLTF. The CDR3 DNA follows: TGTGCCTGGAGCGCCAGGGGGACCCGCTCTGGGGTCAACGTCCTGACTTTC.